Detailed here is one T cell receptor beta chain. Antigen: not known. Primers used in a second PCR of roughly 6 to 12 cycles were a sample-barcoded 5' primer and a J-beta primer mix. TCRdb recomputed calls from the 5' RACE reads with MiXCR, one row per CDR3 protein. The sample carries 700,000 to 950,000 distinct CDR3 sequences, 43% recorded once. The data were obtained in a study of blood T cells in healthy people across ages. As for the study in general: Template switching picked up about one barcoded beta molecule for each two T cells.

Study-wide results and caveats: A conclusive naive versus antigen-experienced comparison was prevented by the unsorted PBMCs. The study found more naive CD4+ cells and higher diversity in long-lived than aged donors.

The germline V and J ends were trimmed by 4 bases and 5 bases, with 17 bases remaining between them. This CDR3 has 15 amino acids. Germline V gene data show CDR1 as MNHEY and CDR2 as SVGAGI. The sequencing input was blood. This TCR was sampled from a woman in her sixties in good health. The rearrangement joins TRBV6-5 to TRBJ2-5; maybe TRBD2 (6 bases). The CDR3 nucleotides are TGTGCCAGCAGTTTCAGACTAGACGGGAGTGAGACCCAGTACTTC. It yields the protein CASSFRLDGSETQYF.